This section outlines one T cell receptor beta chain sequence together with its context. Antigen: not known. Trimming removed 3 bases from V and 2 bases from J, with 12 bases in between. The CDR3 is made up of 14 amino acids. Looked up from germline, CDR1 is SGHDT and CDR2 is YYEEEE. The data belong to a study of blood T cells in healthy people across ages. Study results and limitations: Correlation between TCR beta diversity and naive T cell percentage was strong.

Combining a sample-barcoded 5' primer with a J-beta primer mix, a second PCR ran for roughly 7 to 11 cycles. Tagging of each cDNA molecule was performed by a template-switch adaptor with 12 random nucleotides. TCRdb re-derived calls from the 5' RACE reads in MiXCR, one entry per CDR3 protein. The data hold about a million distinct CDR3 sequences, with roughly 51% observed a single time. What was sequenced was blood. The chain combines TRBV5-6 with TRBJ2-7, with D possibly TRBD1 on 6 matching bases. The clonotype originates from a woman between 55 and 75 years old in good health. The CDR3 DNA follows: TGTGCCAGCAGCTACGACAGGTTCACCTACGAGCAGTACTTC. Protein sequence: CASSYDRFTYEQYF.